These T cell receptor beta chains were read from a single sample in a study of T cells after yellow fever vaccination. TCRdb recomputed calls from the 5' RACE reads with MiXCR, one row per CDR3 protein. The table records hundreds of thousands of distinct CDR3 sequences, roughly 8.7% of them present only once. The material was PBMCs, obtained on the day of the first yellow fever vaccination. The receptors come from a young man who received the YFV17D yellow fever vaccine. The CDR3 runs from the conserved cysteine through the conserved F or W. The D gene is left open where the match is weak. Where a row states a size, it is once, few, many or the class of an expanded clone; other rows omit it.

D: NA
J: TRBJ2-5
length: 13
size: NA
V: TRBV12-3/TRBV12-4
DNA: TGTGCCAGCAGTGACCGGGCCCTAGAGACCCAGTACTTC
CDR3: CASSDRALETQYF

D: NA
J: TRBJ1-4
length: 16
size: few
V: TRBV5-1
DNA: TGCGCCAGCAGCGAGAGACAGGCCTCAACTAATGAAAAACTGTTTTTT
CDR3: CASSERQASTNEKLFF

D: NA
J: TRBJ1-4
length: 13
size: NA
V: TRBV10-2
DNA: TGCGCCAGCATAGGACATTCGGGTGAAAAACTGTTTTTT
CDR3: CASIGHSGEKLFF

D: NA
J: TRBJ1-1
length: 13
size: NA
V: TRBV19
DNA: TGTGCCAGTAGCGAAGACCCTTCCACTGAAGCTTTCTTT
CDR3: CASSEDPSTEAFF

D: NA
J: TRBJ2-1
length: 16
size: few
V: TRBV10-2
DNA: TGCGCCAGCAGTGAGTACCCGAAAGGATCGCACGATGAGCAGTTCTTC
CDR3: CASSEYPKGSHDEQFF

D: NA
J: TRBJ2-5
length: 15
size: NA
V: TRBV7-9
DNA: TGTGCCAGCGGCGTTTCAGGGAATCTTAGAGAGACCCAGTACTTC
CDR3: CASGVSGNLRETQYF

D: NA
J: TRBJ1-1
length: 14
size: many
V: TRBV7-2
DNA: TGTGCCAGCAGCCCGGGACTGTGGAACACTGAAGCTTTCTTT
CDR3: CASSPGLWNTEAFF

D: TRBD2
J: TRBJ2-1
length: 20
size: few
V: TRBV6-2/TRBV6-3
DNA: TGTGCCAGCAGTCCCTTGACTAGCGGGGGGGCGTATGGACGATACAATGAGCAGTTCTTC
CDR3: CASSPLTSGGAYGRYNEQFF

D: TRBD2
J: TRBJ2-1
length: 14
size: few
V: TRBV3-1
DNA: TGTGCCAGCAGCGAACCGGGACTAGTTTCTGAGCAGTTCTTC
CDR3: CASSEPGLVSEQFF

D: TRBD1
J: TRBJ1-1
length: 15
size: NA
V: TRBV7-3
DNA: TGTGCCAGCAGCCCGGTAGGGGGCATGAACACTGAAGCTTTCTTT
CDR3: CASSPVGGMNTEAFF

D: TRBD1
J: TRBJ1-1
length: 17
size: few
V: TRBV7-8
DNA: TGTGCCAGCAGCTCAAACCGATGGACAGGGCGGGACACTGAAGCTTTCTTT
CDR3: CASSSNRWTGRDTEAFF

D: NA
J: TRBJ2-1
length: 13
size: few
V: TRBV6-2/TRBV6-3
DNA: TGTGCCAGCAGTCATTCAAGTGGGACCGTTGGGCTCTTC
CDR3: CASSHSSGTVGLF